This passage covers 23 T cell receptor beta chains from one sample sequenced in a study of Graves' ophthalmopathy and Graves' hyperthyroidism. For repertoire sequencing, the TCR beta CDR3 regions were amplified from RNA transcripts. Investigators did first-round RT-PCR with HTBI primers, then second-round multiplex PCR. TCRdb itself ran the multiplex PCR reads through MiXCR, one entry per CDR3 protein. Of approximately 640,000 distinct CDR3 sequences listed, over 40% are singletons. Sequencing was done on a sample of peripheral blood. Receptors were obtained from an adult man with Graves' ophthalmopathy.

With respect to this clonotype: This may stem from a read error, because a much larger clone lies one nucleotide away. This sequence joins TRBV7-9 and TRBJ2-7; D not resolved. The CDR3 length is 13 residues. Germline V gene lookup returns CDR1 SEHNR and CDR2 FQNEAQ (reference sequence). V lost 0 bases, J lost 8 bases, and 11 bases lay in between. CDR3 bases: TGTGCCAGCAGCTTAGCGGATTACGGCAAGCAGTACTTC. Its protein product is CASSLADYGKQYF.

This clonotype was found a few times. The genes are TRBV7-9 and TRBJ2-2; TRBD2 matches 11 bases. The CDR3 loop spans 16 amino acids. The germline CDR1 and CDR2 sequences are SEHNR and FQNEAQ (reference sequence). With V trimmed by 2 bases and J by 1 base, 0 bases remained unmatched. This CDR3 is CASSLLAGGNTGELFF. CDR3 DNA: TGTGCCAGCAGCTTACTAGCGGGAGGGAACACCGGGGAGCTGTTTTTT.

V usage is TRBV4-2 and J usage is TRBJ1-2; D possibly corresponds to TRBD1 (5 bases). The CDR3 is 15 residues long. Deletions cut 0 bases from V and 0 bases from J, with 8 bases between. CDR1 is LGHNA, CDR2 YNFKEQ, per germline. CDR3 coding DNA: TGTGCCAGCAGCCAAGAAGCAGGGTCTAACTATGGCTACACCTTC. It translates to CASSQEAGSNYGYTF.

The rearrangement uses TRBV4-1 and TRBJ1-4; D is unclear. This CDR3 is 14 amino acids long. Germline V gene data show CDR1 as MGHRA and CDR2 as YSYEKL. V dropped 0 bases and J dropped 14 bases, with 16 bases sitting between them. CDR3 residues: CASSQDSPRIGLFF. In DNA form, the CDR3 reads TGCGCCAGCAGCCAAGATTCCCCCAGGATCGGGCTGTTTTTT.

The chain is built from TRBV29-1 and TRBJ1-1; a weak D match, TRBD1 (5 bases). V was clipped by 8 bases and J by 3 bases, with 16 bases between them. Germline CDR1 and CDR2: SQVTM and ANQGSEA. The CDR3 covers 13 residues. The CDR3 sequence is CSILGRDDTEAFF. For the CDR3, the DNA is TGCAGCATCTTGGGCAGGGATGACACTGAAGCTTTCTTT. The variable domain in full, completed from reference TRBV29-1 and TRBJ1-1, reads SAVISQKPSRDICQRGTSLTIQCQVDSQVTMMFWYRQQPGQSLTLIATANQGSEATYESGFVIDKFPISRPNLTFSTLTVSNMSPEDSSIYLCSILGRDDTEAFFGQGTRLTVV.

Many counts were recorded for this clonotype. CDR3 DNA: TGTGCCATCGCAAACACCGGGGAGCTGTTTTTT. It is translated as CAIANTGELFF. The chain couples TRBV10-3 to TRBJ2-2; D uncertain. CDR1 ENHRY and CDR2 SYGVKD come from the germline V gene. V lost 8 bases and J 2 bases, leaving 3 bases between the germline ends. CDR3 length: 11 amino acids.

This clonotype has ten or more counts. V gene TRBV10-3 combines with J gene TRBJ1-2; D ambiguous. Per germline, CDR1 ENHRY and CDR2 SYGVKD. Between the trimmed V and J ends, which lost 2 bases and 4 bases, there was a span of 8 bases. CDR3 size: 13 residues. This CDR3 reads CAISEQDGYGYTF. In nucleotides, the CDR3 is TGTGCCATCAGTGAGCAGGACGGCTATGGCTACACCTTC.

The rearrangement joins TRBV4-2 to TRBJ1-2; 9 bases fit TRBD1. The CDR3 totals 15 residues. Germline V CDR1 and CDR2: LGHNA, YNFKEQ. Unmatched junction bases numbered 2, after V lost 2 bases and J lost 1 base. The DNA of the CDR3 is TGTGCCAGCAGCCAAAGACAGGGGGGTAACTATGGCTACACCTTC. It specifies CASSQRQGGNYGYTF.

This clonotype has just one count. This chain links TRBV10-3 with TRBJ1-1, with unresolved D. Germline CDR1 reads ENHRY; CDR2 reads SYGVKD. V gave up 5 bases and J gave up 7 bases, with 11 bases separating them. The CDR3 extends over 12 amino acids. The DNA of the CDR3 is TGTGCCATCAGTCCCGGTAAAGTTGAAGCTTTCTTT. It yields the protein CAISPGKVEAFF.

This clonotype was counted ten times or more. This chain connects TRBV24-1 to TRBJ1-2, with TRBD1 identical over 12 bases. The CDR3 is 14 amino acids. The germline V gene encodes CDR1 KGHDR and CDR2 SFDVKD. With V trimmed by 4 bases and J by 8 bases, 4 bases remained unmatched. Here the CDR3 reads CATSEGQGAWGYTF. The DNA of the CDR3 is TGTGCCACCAGTGAGGGACAGGGGGCCTGGGGCTACACCTTC.

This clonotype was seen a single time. CDR3 nucleotides: TGTGCCAGCACCGTTGGGTGGGTCGGGGGAGAAGAGACCCAGCATTTT. As protein: CASTVGWVGGEETQHF. The chain is built from TRBV7-2 and TRBJ1-5; D may be TRBD1 (5 bases). CDR1 and CDR2 from the germline V gene are SGHTA and FQGNSA. There are 16 residues in the CDR3. Trimming pared 7 bases from V and 11 bases from J, leaving 27 bases between.

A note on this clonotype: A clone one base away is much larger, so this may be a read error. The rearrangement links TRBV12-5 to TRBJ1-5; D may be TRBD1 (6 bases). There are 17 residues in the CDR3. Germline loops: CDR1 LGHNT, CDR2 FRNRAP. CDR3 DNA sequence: TGTGCCAGCAGCCCCGCGGGGGCAGCGCCTAGCAATCAGCCCCAGCATTTT. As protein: CASSPAGAAPSNQPQHF.

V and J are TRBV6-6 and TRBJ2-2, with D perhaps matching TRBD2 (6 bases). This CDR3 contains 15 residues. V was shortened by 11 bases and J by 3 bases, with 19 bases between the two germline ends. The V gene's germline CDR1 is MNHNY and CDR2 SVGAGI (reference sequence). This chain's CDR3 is CAASLAEAYTGELFF. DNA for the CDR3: TGTGCCGCCAGTTTAGCGGAAGCGTACACCGGGGAGCTGTTTTTT.

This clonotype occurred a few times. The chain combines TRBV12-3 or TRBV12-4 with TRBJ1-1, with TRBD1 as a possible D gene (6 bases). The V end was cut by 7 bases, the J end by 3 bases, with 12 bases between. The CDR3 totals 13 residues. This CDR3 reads CASTRGTHTEAFF. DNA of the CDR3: TGTGCCAGCACTAGGGGGACTCACACTGAAGCTTTCTTT.

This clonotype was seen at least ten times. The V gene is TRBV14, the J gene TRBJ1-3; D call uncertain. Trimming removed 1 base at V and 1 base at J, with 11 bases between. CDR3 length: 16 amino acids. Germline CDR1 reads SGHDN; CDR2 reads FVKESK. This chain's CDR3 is CASSQGVRPSGNTIYF. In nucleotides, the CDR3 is TGTGCCAGCAGCCAAGGAGTGAGGCCTTCTGGAAACACCATATATTTT.

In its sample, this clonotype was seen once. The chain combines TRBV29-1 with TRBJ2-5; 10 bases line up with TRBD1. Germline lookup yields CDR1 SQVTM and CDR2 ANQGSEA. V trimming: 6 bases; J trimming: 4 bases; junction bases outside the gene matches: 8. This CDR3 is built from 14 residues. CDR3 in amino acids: CSVADRGRGETQYF. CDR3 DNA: TGCAGCGTGGCCGACAGGGGGCGCGGAGAGACCCAGTACTTC.

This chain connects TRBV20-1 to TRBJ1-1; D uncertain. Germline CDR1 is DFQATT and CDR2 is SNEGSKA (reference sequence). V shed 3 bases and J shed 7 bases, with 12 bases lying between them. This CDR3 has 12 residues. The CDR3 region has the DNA TGCAGTGCTAGCCCAGGATGGGGTGAAGCTTTCTTT. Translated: CSASPGWGEAFF.

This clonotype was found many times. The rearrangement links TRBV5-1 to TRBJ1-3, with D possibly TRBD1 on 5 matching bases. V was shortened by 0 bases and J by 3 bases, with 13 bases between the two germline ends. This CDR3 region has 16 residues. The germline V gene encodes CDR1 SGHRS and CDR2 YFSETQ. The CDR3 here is CASSLVGPAYGNTIYF. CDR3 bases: TGCGCCAGCAGCTTGGTGGGACCAGCATATGGAAACACCATATATTTT.

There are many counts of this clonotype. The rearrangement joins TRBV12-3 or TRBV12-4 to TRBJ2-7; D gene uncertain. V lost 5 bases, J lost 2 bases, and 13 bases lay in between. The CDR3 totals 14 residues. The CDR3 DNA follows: TGTGCCAGCAGTATTGACGCGGTCCCCTACGAGCAGTACTTC. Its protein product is CASSIDAVPYEQYF.

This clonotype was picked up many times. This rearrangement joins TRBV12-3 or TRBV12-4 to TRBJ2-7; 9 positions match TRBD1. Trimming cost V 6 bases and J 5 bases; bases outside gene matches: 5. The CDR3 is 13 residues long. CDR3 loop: CASRTGTGHEQYF. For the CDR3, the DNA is TGTGCCAGCAGGACCGGGACAGGGCACGAGCAGTACTTC.

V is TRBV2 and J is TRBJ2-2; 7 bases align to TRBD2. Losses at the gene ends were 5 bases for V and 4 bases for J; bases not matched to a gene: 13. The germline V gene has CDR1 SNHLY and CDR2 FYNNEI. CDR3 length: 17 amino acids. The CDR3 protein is CASSPSGPTASTGELFF. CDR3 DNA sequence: TGTGCCAGCAGTCCTAGCGGCCCGACTGCTAGCACCGGGGAGCTGTTTTTT.

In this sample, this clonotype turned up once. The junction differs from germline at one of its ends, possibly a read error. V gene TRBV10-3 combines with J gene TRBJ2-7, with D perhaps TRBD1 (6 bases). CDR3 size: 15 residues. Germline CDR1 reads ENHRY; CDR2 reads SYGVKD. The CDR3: CASSYSQGSVYEQYF. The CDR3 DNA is TGTGCCAGCAGTTACTCGCAGGGGTCGGTATACGAGCAGTACTTC.

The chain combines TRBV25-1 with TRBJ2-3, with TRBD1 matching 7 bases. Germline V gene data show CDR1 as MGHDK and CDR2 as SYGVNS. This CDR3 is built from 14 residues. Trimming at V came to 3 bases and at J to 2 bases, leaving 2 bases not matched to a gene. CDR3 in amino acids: CASSDGTDTDTQYF. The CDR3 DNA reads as TGTGCCAGCAGTGACGGGACAGACACAGATACGCAGTATTTT. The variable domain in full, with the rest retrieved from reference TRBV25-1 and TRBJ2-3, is EADIYQTPRYLVIGTGKKITLECSQTMGHDKMYWYQQDPGMELHLIHYSYGVNSTEKGDLSSESTVSRIRTEHFPLTLESARPSHTSQYLCASSDGTDTDTQYFGPGTRLTVL.